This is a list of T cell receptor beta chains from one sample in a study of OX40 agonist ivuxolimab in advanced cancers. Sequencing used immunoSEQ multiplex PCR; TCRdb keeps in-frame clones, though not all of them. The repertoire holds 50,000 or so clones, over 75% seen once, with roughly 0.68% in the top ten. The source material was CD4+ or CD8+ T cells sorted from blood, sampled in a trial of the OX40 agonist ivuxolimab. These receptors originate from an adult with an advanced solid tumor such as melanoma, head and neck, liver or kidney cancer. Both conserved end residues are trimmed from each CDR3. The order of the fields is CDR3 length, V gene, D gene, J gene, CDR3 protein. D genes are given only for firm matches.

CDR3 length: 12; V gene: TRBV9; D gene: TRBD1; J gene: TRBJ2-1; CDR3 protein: ASSARDRGNEQF
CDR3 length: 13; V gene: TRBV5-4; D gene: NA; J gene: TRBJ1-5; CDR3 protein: ASSPTPTSNQPQH
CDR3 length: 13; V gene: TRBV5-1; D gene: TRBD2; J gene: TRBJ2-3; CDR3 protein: ASSNAGGVTDTQY
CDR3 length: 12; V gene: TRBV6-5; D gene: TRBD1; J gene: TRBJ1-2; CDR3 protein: ASRQGQRVPGYT
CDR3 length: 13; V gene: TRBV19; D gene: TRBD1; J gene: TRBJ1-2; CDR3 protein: ASSTRGTANYGYT
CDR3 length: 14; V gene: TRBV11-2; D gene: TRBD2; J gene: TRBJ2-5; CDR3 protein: ASSLDASGGGETQY
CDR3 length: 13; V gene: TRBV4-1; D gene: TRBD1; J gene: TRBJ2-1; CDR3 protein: ASSQGDRAYNEQF
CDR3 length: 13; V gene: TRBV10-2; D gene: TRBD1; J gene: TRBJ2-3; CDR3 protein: ASSDGQGPTDTQY
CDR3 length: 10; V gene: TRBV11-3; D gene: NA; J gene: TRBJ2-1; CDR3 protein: ATEGAGNEQF
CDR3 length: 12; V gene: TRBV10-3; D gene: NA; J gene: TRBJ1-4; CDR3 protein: AISRGNSNEKLF